The source of this T cell receptor (beta chain) is a study of blood T cell repertoires in COVID-19. This clone came up once. Deletions cut 1 base from V and 6 bases from J, with 8 bases between. CDR1 and CDR2 from the germline V gene are SGHRS and YFSETQ. The CDR3 spans 13 residues. Only in-frame clones appear in the TCRdb table, and some are missing; sequencing was by immunoSEQ multiplex PCR. The data contain a few hundred thousand clones, 75% to 90% of them singletons. The chain combines TRBV5-1 with TRBJ2-1; D call uncertain. Source material: PBMCs or T cells enriched from blood (not recorded which). This clonotype originated in a man aged 25-40 years who had recovered from COVID-19. The chain's CDR3 is CASSLQVRNEQFF. In nucleotides, the CDR3 is TGCGCCAGCAGCTTGCAGGTTCGCAATGAGCAGTTCTTC.